This T cell receptor beta chain was observed in a study of CD8+ T cells in alopecia areata. For the study at large: Treated patients were dosed with oral tofacitinib, taking 5 to 10 mg twice daily.

Reverse transcribed after extraction, RNA yielded cDNA as the sequencing template. The table came from immunoSEQ multiplex PCR; TCRdb's copy has only in-frame clones and leaves some out. The sample records about 250,000 clones, around 67% being singletons. Trimming took 2 bases from V and 7 from J, leaving 10 bases between them. The CDR3 spans 13 residues. The V gene's germline CDR1 is SGHRS and CDR2 YFSETQ. Regarding this clone: Its target is not known.

Peripheral blood samples and lesional scalp punch biopsies were obtained from alopecia areata patients. Study-wide findings and caveats: Clonality in lesional scalp, especially alopecia totalis/universalis, exceeded that of normal scalp. Patients showed less clear TCR sequence sharing than mice, possibly partly because of HLA diversity.

The input for sequencing was CD4+ T cells sorted from blood, taken at week 0. This clonotype was sampled from a human donor with alopecia areata. The chain couples TRBV5-1 to TRBJ1-5; D may be TRBD1 (6 bases). The CDR3 loop is CASSLQGKQPQHF. The CDR3 DNA follows: TGCGCCAGCAGCTTACAGGGTAAGCAGCCCCAGCATTTT.